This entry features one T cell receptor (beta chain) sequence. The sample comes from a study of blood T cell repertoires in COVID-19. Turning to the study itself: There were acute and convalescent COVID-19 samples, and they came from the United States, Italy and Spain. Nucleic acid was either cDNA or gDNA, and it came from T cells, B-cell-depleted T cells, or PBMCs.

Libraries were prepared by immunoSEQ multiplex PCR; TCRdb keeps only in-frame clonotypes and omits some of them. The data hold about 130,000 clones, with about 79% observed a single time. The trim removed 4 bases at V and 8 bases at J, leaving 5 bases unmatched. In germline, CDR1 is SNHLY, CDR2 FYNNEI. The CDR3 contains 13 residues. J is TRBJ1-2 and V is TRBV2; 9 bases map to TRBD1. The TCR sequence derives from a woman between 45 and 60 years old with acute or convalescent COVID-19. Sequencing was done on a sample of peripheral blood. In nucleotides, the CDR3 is TGTGCCAGCAGTGTAGGGACAGGGAACGGCTACACCTTC. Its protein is CASSVGTGNGYTF.